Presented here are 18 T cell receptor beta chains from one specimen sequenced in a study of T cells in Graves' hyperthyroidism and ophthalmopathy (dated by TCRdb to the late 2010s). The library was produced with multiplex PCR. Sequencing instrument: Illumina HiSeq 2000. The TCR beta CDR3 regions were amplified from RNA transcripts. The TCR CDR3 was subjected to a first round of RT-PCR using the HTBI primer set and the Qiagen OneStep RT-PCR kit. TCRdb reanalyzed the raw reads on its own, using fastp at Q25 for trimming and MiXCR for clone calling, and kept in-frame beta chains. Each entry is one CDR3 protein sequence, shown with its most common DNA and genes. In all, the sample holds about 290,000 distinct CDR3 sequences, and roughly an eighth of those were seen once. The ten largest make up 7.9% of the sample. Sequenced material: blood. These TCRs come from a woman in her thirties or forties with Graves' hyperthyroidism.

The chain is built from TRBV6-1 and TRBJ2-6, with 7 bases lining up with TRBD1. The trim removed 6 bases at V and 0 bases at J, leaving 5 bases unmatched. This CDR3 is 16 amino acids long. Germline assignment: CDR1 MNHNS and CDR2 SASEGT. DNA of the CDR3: TGTGCCAGCAGCCTGGGACAGTACTCTGGGGCCAACGTCCTGACTTTC. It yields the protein CASSLGQYSGANVLTF.

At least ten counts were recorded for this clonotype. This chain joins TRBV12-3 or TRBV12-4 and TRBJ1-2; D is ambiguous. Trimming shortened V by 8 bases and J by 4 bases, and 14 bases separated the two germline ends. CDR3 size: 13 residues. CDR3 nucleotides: TGTGCCAGCCGAGGTCAAGGTGGCTATGGCTACACCTTC. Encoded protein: CASRGQGGYGYTF.

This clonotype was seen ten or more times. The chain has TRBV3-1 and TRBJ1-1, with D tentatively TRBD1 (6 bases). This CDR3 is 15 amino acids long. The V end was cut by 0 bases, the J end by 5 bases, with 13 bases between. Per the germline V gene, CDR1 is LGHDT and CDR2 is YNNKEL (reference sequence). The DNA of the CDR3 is TGTGCCAGCAGCCAAGATTGGACAGCCTTGACTGAAGCTTTCTTT. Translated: CASSQDWTALTEAFF.

The CDR3 loop reads CASSRGVTGDEQFF. The DNA of the CDR3 is TGTGCCAGCAGCCGCGGGGTTACGGGTGATGAGCAGTTCTTC. This chain connects TRBV7-3 to TRBJ2-1, with D perhaps matching TRBD2 (6 bases). Between the trimmed V and J ends, which lost 5 bases and 8 bases, there was a span of 16 bases. This CDR3 contains 14 residues. Germline CDR1 reads SGHTA; CDR2 reads FQGTGA.

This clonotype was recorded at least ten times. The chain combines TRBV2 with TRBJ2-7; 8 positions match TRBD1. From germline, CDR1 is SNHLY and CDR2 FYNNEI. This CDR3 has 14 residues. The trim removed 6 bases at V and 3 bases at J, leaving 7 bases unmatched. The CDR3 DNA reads TGTGCCAGCAGACAGGGGGAACGGTTCTACGAGCAGTACTTC. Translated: CASRQGERFYEQYF.

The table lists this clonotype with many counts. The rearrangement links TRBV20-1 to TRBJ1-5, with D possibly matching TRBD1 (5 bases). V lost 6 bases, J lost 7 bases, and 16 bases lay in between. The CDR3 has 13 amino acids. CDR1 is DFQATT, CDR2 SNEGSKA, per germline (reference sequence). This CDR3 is CSARRQGGQPQHF. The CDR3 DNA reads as TGCAGTGCAAGAAGGCAGGGTGGACAGCCCCAGCATTTT.

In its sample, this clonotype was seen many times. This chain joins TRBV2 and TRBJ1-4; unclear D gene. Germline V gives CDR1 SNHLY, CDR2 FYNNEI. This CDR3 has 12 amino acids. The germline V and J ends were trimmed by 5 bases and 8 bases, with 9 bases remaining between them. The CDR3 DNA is TGTGCCAGCAGTCCCGTGGCAGAAAAACTGTTTTTT. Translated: CASSPVAEKLFF.

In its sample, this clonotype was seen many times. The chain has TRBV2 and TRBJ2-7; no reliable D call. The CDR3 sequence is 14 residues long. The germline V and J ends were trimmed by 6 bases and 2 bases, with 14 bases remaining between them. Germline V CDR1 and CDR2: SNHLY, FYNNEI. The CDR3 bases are TGTGCCAGCAGCGCATCGGATGGGCCCTACGAGCAGTACTTC. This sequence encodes CASSASDGPYEQYF.

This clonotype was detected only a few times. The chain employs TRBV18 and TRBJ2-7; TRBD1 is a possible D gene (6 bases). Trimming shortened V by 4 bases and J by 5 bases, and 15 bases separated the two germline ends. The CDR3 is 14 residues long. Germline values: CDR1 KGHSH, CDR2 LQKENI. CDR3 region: CASSHDRISDEQYF. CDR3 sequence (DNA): TGTGCCAGCTCACACGACAGGATCTCAGACGAGCAGTACTTC.

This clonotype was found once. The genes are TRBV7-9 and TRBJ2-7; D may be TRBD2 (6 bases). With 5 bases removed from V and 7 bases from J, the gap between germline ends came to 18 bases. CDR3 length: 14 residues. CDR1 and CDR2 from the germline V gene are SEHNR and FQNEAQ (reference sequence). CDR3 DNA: TGTGCCAGCAGCCCACCGGGACTCTCCCAAGAGCAGTACTTC. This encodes CASSPPGLSQEQYF.

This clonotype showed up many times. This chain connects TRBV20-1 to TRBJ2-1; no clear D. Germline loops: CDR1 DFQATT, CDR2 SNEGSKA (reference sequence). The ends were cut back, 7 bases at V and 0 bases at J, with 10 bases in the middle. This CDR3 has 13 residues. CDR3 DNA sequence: TGCAGTGGAGTGGACCTCTCCTACAATGAGCAGTTCTTC. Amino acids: CSGVDLSYNEQFF.

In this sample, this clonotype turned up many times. The CDR3 region has the DNA TGTGCCAGCACCTCCTCGACAGGGGATGGCTACACCTTC. It translates to CASTSSTGDGYTF. The chain has TRBV12-3 or TRBV12-4 and TRBJ1-2; 8 nucleotides agree with TRBD1. V shed 7 bases, J shed 6 bases, and the junction held 7 bases outside the gene matches. The CDR3 length is 13 residues.

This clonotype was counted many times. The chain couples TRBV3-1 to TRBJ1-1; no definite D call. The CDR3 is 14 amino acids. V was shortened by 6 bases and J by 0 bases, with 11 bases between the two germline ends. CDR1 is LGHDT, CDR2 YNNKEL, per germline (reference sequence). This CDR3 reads CASRPTFMNTEAFF. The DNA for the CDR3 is TGTGCCAGCAGACCTACTTTCATGAACACTGAAGCTTTCTTT.

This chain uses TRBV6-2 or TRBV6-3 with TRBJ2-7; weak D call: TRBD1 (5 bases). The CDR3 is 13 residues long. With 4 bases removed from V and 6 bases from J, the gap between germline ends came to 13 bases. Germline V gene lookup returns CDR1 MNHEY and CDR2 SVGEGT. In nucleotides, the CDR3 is TGTGCCAGCAGTTCCCCAGGGTTCAGCGAGCAGTACTTC. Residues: CASSSPGFSEQYF.

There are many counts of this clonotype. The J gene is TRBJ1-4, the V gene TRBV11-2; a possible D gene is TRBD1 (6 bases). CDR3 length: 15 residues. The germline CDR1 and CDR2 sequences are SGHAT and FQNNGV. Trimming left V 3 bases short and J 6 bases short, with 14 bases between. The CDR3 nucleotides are TGTGCCAGCAGCTTTATTGGGGGCGGGTATGAAAAACTGTTTTTT. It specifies CASSFIGGGYEKLFF.

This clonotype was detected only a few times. CDR3 coding DNA: TGTGCCAGCAGCGCCGTACCGGGAGGGCGCGAGCAGTACTTC. Translating it yields CASSAVPGGREQYF. The chain has TRBV9 and TRBJ2-7; 8 bases agree with TRBD2. Looked up from germline, CDR1 is SGDLS and CDR2 is YYNGEE. CDR3 length: 14 residues. After removal of 3 bases from V and 6 bases from J, the junction contained 8 bases not matched to a gene. The full variable domain, its missing parts supplied by reference TRBV9 and TRBJ2-7, is DSGVTQTPKHLITATGQRVTLRCSPRSGDLSVYWYQQSLDQGLQFLIQYYNGEERAKGNILERFSAQQFPDLHSELNLSSLELGDSALYFCASSAVPGGREQYFGPGTRLTVT.

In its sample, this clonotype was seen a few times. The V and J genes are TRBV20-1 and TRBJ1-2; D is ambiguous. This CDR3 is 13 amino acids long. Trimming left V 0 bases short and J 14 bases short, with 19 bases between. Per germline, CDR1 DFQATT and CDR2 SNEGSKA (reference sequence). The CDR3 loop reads CSARDRAEGLKTF. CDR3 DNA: TGCAGTGCTAGAGATAGGGCGGAAGGGCTAAAAACCTTC.

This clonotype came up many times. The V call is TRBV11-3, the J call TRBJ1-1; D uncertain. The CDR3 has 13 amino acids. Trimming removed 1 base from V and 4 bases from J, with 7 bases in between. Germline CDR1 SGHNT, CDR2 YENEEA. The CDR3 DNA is TGTGCCAGCAGCTTAGTTCCCAGCACTGAAGCTTTCTTT. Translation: CASSLVPSTEAFF.